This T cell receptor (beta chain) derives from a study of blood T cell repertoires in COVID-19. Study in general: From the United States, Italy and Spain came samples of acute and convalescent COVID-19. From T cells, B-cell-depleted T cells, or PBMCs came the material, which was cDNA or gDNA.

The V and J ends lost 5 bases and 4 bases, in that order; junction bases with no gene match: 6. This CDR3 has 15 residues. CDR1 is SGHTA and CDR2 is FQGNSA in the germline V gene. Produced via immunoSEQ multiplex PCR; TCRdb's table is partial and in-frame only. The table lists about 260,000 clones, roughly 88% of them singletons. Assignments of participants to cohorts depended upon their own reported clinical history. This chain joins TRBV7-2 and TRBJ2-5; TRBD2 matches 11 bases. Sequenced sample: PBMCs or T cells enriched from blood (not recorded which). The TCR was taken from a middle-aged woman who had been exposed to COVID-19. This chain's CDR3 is CASSGVSGRAETQYF. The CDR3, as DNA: TGTGCCAGCAGCGGGGTTAGCGGGAGGGCAGAGACCCAGTACTTC.